The sequence of this T cell receptor beta chain was determined in a study of OX40 agonist ivuxolimab in advanced cancers. Overall study context: Among those enrolled, mean age was 60 years (range about 20 to 79) and approximately 83% were male.

Turning to this clone: Its cognate antigen is unknown.

Sequencing was performed with immunoSEQ multiplex PCR; in TCRdb, only in-frame clones are kept and a portion is missing. The sample shows approximately 68,000 clones, almost 90% of them seen only once. Findings and limits, study-wide: The antigen specificity of the peripheral T cells (those that were expanded) was not determined. Mean expanded clone counts were higher in CD8+ than CD4+ T cells. Low normalized T-cell clonal expansion also characterized some of the nonresponders.

V shed 8 bases and J shed 6 bases, with 14 bases lying between them. The CDR3 spans 13 residues. CDR1 MGHDK and CDR2 SYGVNS come from the germline V gene. The TCR was taken from an adult with an advanced solid tumor such as melanoma, head and neck, liver or kidney cancer. This material consisted of CD4+ or CD8+ T cells sorted from blood, taken in a trial of the OX40 agonist ivuxolimab. The rearrangement uses TRBV25-1 and TRBJ1-5; perhaps TRBD1 as D (6 bases). CDR3 in DNA: TGTGCCAGCGGTTGGGGGGCAGGTCAGCCCCAGCATTTT. Its protein is CASGWGAGQPQHF. Together with reference TRBV25-1 and TRBJ1-5, the CDR3 gives the full variable domain: EADIYQTPRYLVIGTGKKITLECSQTMGHDKMYWYQQDPGMELHLIHYSYGVNSTEKGDLSSESTVSRIRTEHFPLTLESARPSHTSQYLCASGWGAGQPQHFGDGTRLSIL.